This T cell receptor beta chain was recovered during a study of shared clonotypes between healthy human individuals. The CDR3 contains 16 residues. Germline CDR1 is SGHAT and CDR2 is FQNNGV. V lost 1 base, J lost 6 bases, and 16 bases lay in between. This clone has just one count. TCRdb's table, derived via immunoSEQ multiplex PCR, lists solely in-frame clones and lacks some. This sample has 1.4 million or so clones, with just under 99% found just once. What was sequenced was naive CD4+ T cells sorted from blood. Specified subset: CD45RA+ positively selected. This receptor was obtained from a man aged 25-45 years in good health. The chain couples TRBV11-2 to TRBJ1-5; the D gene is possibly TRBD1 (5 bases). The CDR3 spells CASSLGGTHRRQPQHF. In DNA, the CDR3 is TGTGCCAGCAGCTTAGGGGGGACCCACCGTCGTCAGCCCCAGCATTTT.